This entry lists 23 T cell receptor beta chains sequenced from one sample in a study of cytomegalovirus exposure and HLA in healthy donors. Researchers ran the PCR with 60 Vbeta and 13 Jbeta primers. Clones were sequenced by immunoSEQ multiplex PCR, and TCRdb holds only the in-frame ones, with some missing. The sample holds about 20,000 clones, 70% to 80% seen once. The material sequenced was PBMCs. Receptor source: a man aged 55 to 70 in good health and CMV-seronegative.

This clone has only a few counts. J is TRBJ2-7 and V is TRBV4-3; D is perhaps TRBD2 (6 bases). Between the trimmed V and J ends, which lost 5 bases and 5 bases, there was a span of 22 bases. Germline assignment: CDR1 LGHNA and CDR2 YSLEER. CDR3 size: 16 residues. The CDR3, as DNA: TGCGCCAGCAGCGTCAACGGTCTAGCGCCAGATGACGAGCAGTACTTC. Translation gives CASSVNGLAPDDEQYF.

The table lists this clone with a few counts. This chain joins TRBV29-1 and TRBJ1-1, with 8 bases lining up with TRBD1. The CDR3 runs 16 residues. The germline V gene encodes CDR1 SQVTM and CDR2 ANQGSEA. J lost 0 bases, V lost 6 bases, and 12 bases had no gene match. The CDR3 bases are TGCAGCGTGGGGGGCGGGACAGGAGATTTGAACACTGAAGCTTTCTTT. Its translation: CSVGGGTGDLNTEAFF.

The rearrangement joins TRBV5-1 to TRBJ1-6; weak D call: TRBD1 (6 bases). Trimming left V 5 bases short and J 10 bases short, with 19 bases between. Germline lookup yields CDR1 SGHRS and CDR2 YFSETQ. CDR3 length: 15 amino acids. The CDR3 region is CASSHRTDPSSPLHF. In DNA, the CDR3 is TGCGCCAGCAGTCATCGGACAGACCCTAGCTCACCCCTCCACTTT.

This clone was seen a single time. V is TRBV11-2 and J is TRBJ1-4; maybe TRBD1 (5 bases). The germline V gene encodes CDR1 SGHAT and CDR2 FQNNGV. The V end lost 3 bases, the J end lost 8 bases, and 13 bases lay between the germline ends. This CDR3 spans 14 amino acids. DNA for the CDR3: TGTGCCAGCAGCTTCGGCAGGAGGGGCGAAAAACTGTTTTTT. Amino acid sequence: CASSFGRRGEKLFF.

The chain links TRBV27 to TRBJ1-4; possibly TRBD1 for D (5 bases). The V end lost 1 base, the J end lost 2 bases, and 17 bases lay between the germline ends. Germline lookup yields CDR1 MNHEY and CDR2 SMNVEV (reference sequence). CDR3 size: 18 residues. In nucleotides, the CDR3 is TGTGCCAGCAGTTTATTAGGAATAGGGGCGACTACTAATGAAAAACTGTTTTTT. Its translation is CASSLLGIGATTNEKLFF.

V and J are TRBV4-1 and TRBJ2-7, with 7 nucleotides matching TRBD2. Trimming removed 4 bases from V and 1 base from J; junction bases left unmatched: 7. The CDR3 consists of 15 residues. Germline assignment: CDR1 MGHRA and CDR2 YSYEKL. CDR3 nucleotides: TGCGCCAGCAGCCCCAGCGGGGTAGGGTCCTACGAGCAGTACTTC. Its translation: CASSPSGVGSYEQYF.

This chain joins TRBV28 and TRBJ2-1, with D possibly TRBD1 on 6 matching bases. Germline CDR1 is MDHEN and CDR2 is SYDVKM. This CDR3 has 15 residues. V was shortened by 8 bases and J by 6 bases, with 20 bases between the two germline ends. DNA for the CDR3: TGTGCCAGCGCGAAAGGGACAAACCCAGGCAATGAGCAGTTCTTC. Its protein product is CASAKGTNPGNEQFF.

This clone has more than one count but fewer than ten. The chain uses TRBV29-1 and TRBJ2-7; TRBD2 is a possible D gene (5 bases). The CDR3 sequence is 12 residues long. Germline loops: CDR1 SQVTM, CDR2 ANQGSEA. Trimming stripped 7 bases from V and 5 bases from J, with 15 bases between. CDR3 DNA sequence: TGCAGCGGGGTCCTCTCGGGGAACGAGCAGTACTTC. Translation gives CSGVLSGNEQYF.

To note about this clone: It differs at one base from a far larger clone, so likely a read error. Distinct nucleotide sequences in the sample also encode this CDR3. The chain couples TRBV6-5 to TRBJ2-2, with a tentative D call TRBD1 (6 bases). Trimming shortened V by 10 bases and J by 5 bases, and 17 bases separated the two germline ends. The CDR3 is 14 amino acids. Germline lookup yields CDR1 MNHEY and CDR2 SVGAGI. The CDR3 nucleotides read TGTGCCACCGGTCCAGGGGCGGTAACCGGGGAGCTGTTTTTT. It codes for CATGPGAVTGELFF.

This clone was detected once. The gene calls are TRBV28 and TRBJ2-7; 9 nucleotides line up with TRBD1. This CDR3 region has 15 residues. Germline-derived CDR1 and CDR2 are MDHEN and SYDVKM. Trimming took 8 bases from V and 4 from J; bases not matched to a gene: 12. CDR3: CASGNTGQGMYEQYF. DNA for the CDR3: TGTGCCAGCGGCAACACTGGACAGGGGATGTACGAGCAGTACTTC. The full variable domain, with the rest looked up from reference TRBV28 and TRBJ2-7, is DVKVTQSSRYLVKRTGEKVFLECVQDMDHENMFWYRQDPGLGLRLIYFSYDVKMKEKGDIPEGYSVSREKKERFSLILESASTNQTSMYLCASGNTGQGMYEQYFGPGTRLTVT.

The chain employs TRBV14 and TRBJ1-6; a weak D match, TRBD1 (6 bases). Germline V CDR1 and CDR2: SGHDN, FVKESK. There are 15 residues in the CDR3. V was trimmed by 3 bases and J by 10 bases, leaving 16 bases between them. CDR3 in DNA: TGTGCCAGCAGCCAGTGGACAGTGGGGAACTCACCCCTCCACTTT. Translating gives CASSQWTVGNSPLHF.

The chain is built from TRBV9 and TRBJ1-6; a weak D match, TRBD1 (6 bases). Germline V gene sequence: CDR1 SGDLS, CDR2 YYNGEE. This CDR3 is 17 amino acids long. Trimming removed 4 bases from V and 1 base from J, with 15 bases in between. The CDR3 coding sequence is TGTGCCAGCAGCAGCCCCGGAGGACAGTCCTATAATTCACCCCTCCACTTT. Translation: CASSSPGGQSYNSPLHF.

The gene calls are TRBV27 and TRBJ2-3, with D perhaps matching TRBD1 (6 bases). V gave up 4 bases and J gave up 0 bases, with 8 bases separating them. CDR1 and CDR2 from the germline V gene are MNHEY and SMNVEV (reference sequence). This CDR3 spans 14 amino acids. As DNA, the CDR3 is TGTGCCAGCAGTTGGGACACGAGCACAGATACGCAGTATTTT. Encoded protein: CASSWDTSTDTQYF.

This clone appeared a few times. An end of the junction differs from the germline gene, which may be a read error. The rearrangement joins TRBV7-2 to TRBJ2-2; unclear D gene. The CDR3 loop spans 13 amino acids. In germline, CDR1 is SGHTA, CDR2 FQGNSA. CDR3 DNA sequence: TGTGCCAGCAGTTTAGCATATGCCGGGGAGCTGTTTTTT. Translating it yields CASSLAYAGELFF.

The sample holds a few counts of this clone. The gene calls are TRBV18 and TRBJ2-4, with D unresolved. The length of the CDR3 is 18 residues. CDR1 KGHSH and CDR2 LQKENI come from the germline V gene. The V end lost 0 bases, the J end lost 2 bases, and 17 bases lay between the germline ends. DNA of the CDR3: TGTGCCAGCTCACCACCGGTCTCAGGTGTTGGAACCAAAAACATTCAGTACTTC. Amino acid sequence: CASSPPVSGVGTKNIQYF.

The chain uses TRBV5-1 and TRBJ1-1; D is undetermined. The CDR3 runs to 15 residues. Germline values: CDR1 SGHRS, CDR2 YFSETQ. V gave up 0 bases and J gave up 0 bases, with 9 bases separating them. CDR3 sequence (DNA): TGCGCCAGCAGCTTGGGTGCGGGTATGAACACTGAAGCTTTCTTT. Amino acids: CASSLGAGMNTEAFF.

The V and J genes are TRBV19 and TRBJ2-7, with 9 bases aligning to TRBD1. Germline CDR1 reads LNHDA; CDR2 reads SQIVND (reference sequence). The V gene end was trimmed by 6 bases and the J gene end by 5 bases; junction bases not matched to a gene: 11. The CDR3 spans 15 residues. Written as DNA, the CDR3 is TGTGCCAGTAGCTTCACCGGGACAGGGATTGACGAGCAGTACTTC. It yields the protein CASSFTGTGIDEQYF. Full variable domain (outside the CDR3, taken from reference TRBV19 and TRBJ2-7): DGGITQSPKYLFRKEGQNVTLSCEQNLNHDAMYWYRQDPGQGLRLIYYSQIVNDFQKGDIAEGYSVSREKKESFPLTVTSAQKNPTAFYLCASSFTGTGIDEQYFGPGTRLTVT.

J is TRBJ2-2 and V is TRBV18; 8 nucleotides line up with TRBD1. J gave up 1 base and V 0 bases, and 1 base lay outside the gene matches. Germline V gene data show CDR1 as KGHSH and CDR2 as LQKENI. The CDR3 runs 16 residues. The CDR3 DNA is TGTGCCAGCTCACCACCCGGGACAGGGAACACCGGGGAGCTGTTTTTT. It encodes CASSPPGTGNTGELFF.

CDR3 amino acids: CASILLQGAGTGELFF. The CDR3 coding sequence is TGTGCCAGCATCCTACTCCAGGGGGCAGGGACCGGGGAGCTGTTTTTT. The chain carries TRBV5-8 and TRBJ2-2; 8 positions agree with TRBD1. The CDR3 consists of 16 residues. Germline CDR1 reads SGHTS; CDR2 reads YDEGEE. The V segment lost 6 bases and the J segment 5 bases; nucleotides outside the gene matches: 12.

The rearrangement uses TRBV27 and TRBJ1-5, with D hard to call. The CDR3 is 13 residues long. V lost 5 bases to trimming and J lost 4 bases, with 9 bases between them. Per the germline V gene, CDR1 is MNHEY and CDR2 is SMNVEV (reference sequence). The DNA of the CDR3 is TGTGCCAGCAGTACGGTAGTAAATCAGCCCCAGCATTTT. It encodes CASSTVVNQPQHF.

The V call is TRBV5-1, the J call TRBJ2-7; D is ambiguous. Germline loops: CDR1 SGHRS, CDR2 YFSETQ. Trimming left V 5 bases short and J 0 bases short, with 15 bases between. The CDR3 consists of 15 residues. CDR3 loop: CASRAVWSSSYEQYF. The CDR3 DNA reads TGCGCCAGCAGGGCGGTCTGGTCCAGCTCCTACGAGCAGTACTTC.

This chain uses TRBV4-1 with TRBJ2-1; 8 nucleotides match TRBD1. J gave up 12 bases and V 0 bases, and 13 bases lay outside the gene matches. Germline assignment: CDR1 MGHRA and CDR2 YSYEKL. This CDR3 has 16 amino acids. CDR3 region: CASSQDDRGVTMGQFF. CDR3 nucleotides: TGCGCCAGCAGCCAAGATGACAGGGGTGTGACTATGGGGCAGTTCTTC.

This chain links TRBV2 with TRBJ1-5, with D tentatively TRBD1 (6 bases). Germline V gene sequence: CDR1 SNHLY, CDR2 FYNNEI. Trimming cost V 6 bases and J 1 base, with 13 bases left between them. The CDR3 covers 15 residues. The CDR3: CASRGQTQSNQPQHF. CDR3 nucleotide sequence: TGTGCCAGCAGAGGACAGACACAGAGCAATCAGCCCCAGCATTTT.